There are many counts of the clone carrying this T cell receptor (beta chain). Its antigen is not identified. Coverage ceases 3 residues before the CDR3 finishes, and the germline J gene fills in the end. The source of the sample is a study of T cell clonality in common variable immunodeficiency. The V gene's germline CDR1 is SGHRS and CDR2 YFSETQ. This CDR3 contains 14 residues. With 0 bases clipped from V and 6 bases from J, the junction kept 2 bases outside the gene matches. The table came from immunoSEQ multiplex PCR; TCRdb's copy has only in-frame clones and leaves some out. This repertoire holds tens of thousands of clones, and none appear only once. The study, taken as a whole, reports: Links between repertoire features and CVID complications were heterogeneity-limited.

The sequence derives from a person between 18 and 69 years old in good health. The sample taken for sequencing was peripheral blood mononuclear cells. J is TRBJ2-1 and V is TRBV5-1; 8 bases are a match to TRBD1. The CDR3 here is CASSLEGTGNEQFF. CDR3 bases read: TGCGCCAGCAGCTTGGAGGGGACAGGCAATGAG.